The rows below give T cell receptor beta chains drawn from one sample of a study of OX40 agonist ivuxolimab in advanced cancers. Assay: immunoSEQ multiplex PCR; the TCRdb copy retains only in-frame clones and omits some. The table records around 51,000 clones, 70% to 80% of them present only once. The sample consisted of CD4+ or CD8+ T cells sorted from blood, taken in a trial of the OX40 agonist ivuxolimab. Source of these receptors: an adult with an advanced solid tumor such as melanoma, head and neck, liver or kidney cancer. Both conserved end residues are part of each CDR3. A D gene is named only where the DNA matches it firmly. Size values are once, few and many counts, or a class for expanded clones, and some rows have none.

TRBV28,NA,TRBD1,TRBJ1-5,CASSSLYTGQGSWYSNQPQHF,TGTGCCAGCAGTTCCCTTTATACCGGACAGGGATCGTGGTATAGCAATCAGCCCCAGCATTTT
TRBV6-5,NA,NA,TRBJ1-5,CASSYSRDSNQPQHF,TGTGCCAGCAGTTACTCTCGAGATAGCAATCAGCCCCAGCATTTT
TRBV11-2,NA,NA,TRBJ1-2,CASSSPGKDGYTF,TGTGCCAGCAGCTCCCCAGGGAAGGATGGCTACACCTTC
TRBV19,NA,TRBD1,TRBJ1-1,CASSGRDRTLLRWNTEAFF,TGTGCCAGTAGTGGCCGGGACAGAACACTCCTCAGGTGGAACACTGAAGCTTTCTTT
TRBV27,few,TRBD1,TRBJ2-5,CASRDRVYQETQYF,TGTGCCAGCCGCGACAGGGTGTACCAAGAGACCCAGTACTTC
TRBV7-3,NA,TRBD1,TRBJ2-1,CASSLNRGLHNEQFF,TGTGCCAGCAGCTTAAACAGGGGCCTACACAATGAGCAGTTCTTC
TRBV19,NA,TRBD2,TRBJ2-3,CASSMLAGGTDTQYF,TGTGCCAGTAGTATGTTAGCGGGAGGCACAGATACGCAGTATTTT
TRBV7-3,NA,NA,TRBJ1-6,CASSLMGGQLSPLHF,TGTGCCAGCAGCTTAATGGGGGGGCAGCTTTCACCCCTCCACTTT
TRBV6-1,NA,NA,TRBJ1-5,CASSESGTGGWQPQHF,TGTGCCAGCAGTGAATCAGGGACGGGGGGCTGGCAGCCCCAGCATTTT
TRBV19,NA,NA,TRBJ1-4,CASSIVQRTNEKLFF,TGTGCCAGTAGTATTGTACAGAGAACTAATGAAAAACTGTTTTTT
TRBV11-3,few,TRBD2,TRBJ2-1,CASSTGLAGGSAYNEQFF,TGTGCCAGCAGTACTGGACTAGCGGGAGGCAGTGCCTACAATGAGCAGTTCTTC
TRBV28,NA,NA,TRBJ1-4,CATMATNEKLFF,TGTGCCACTATGGCAACTAATGAAAAACTGTTTTTT
TRBV14,NA,NA,TRBJ2-5,CASSQVSGAETQYF,TGTGCCAGCAGCCAAGTATCAGGGGCCGAGACCCAGTACTTC
TRBV6-1,NA,NA,TRBJ1-1,CASRVTVNTEAFF,TGTGCCAGCAGGGTGACAGTGAACACTGAAGCTTTCTTT
TRBV7-9,NA,NA,TRBJ2-7,CASSWSSAYTHQYF,TGTGCCAGCAGCTGGTCTAGCGCATATACCCATCAGTACTTC
TRBV18,NA,NA,TRBJ1-5,CASSAKVGAGQPQHF,TGTGCCAGCTCTGCAAAGGTGGGGGCAGGTCAGCCCCAGCATTTT
TRBV5-1,NA,TRBD2,TRBJ2-2,CASSPLAGGPTGELFF,TGCGCCAGCAGCCCCCTAGCGGGAGGGCCAACCGGGGAGCTGTTTTTT